This paragraph covers one T cell receptor (beta chain) sequence. This entry belongs to a study of T cell changes during pregnancy in multiple sclerosis. V was trimmed by 1 base and J by 5 bases, leaving 11 bases between them. The CDR3 is 14 residues long. Looked up from germline, CDR1 is WSHSY and CDR2 is SAAADI. TCRdb keeps only in-frame clones here, not all; method: immunoSEQ multiplex PCR. This sample carries roughly 89,000 clones, 85% to 95% of them seen once, and the ten largest clones take 3.5% to 4.5%. The material was peripheral blood, obtained in the first trimester of pregnancy. The rearrangement uses TRBV10-2 and TRBJ1-1, with D possibly matching TRBD1 (5 bases). This receptor was obtained from a female donor with multiple sclerosis, enrolled in a pregnancy study. Here the CDR3 reads CASSEFQGGTEAFF. CDR3 DNA: TGCGCCAGCAGTGAGTTCCAGGGTGGGACTGAAGCTTTCTTT.